A single sample is the source of the 8 T cell receptor beta chains below, sequenced in a study of beta chain features in type 1 diabetes. The study reverse transcribed the entire isolated RNA, so it sequenced expressed TCRB transcripts. Libraries were prepared by immunoSEQ multiplex PCR; TCRdb keeps only in-frame clonotypes and omits some of them. The data show about 320,000 clones, roughly 15% seen once. The sequencing sample was made of central memory CD4+ T cells from blood. Receptors were obtained from a man aged 25 to 40 in good health.

V gene TRBV6-5 combines with J gene TRBJ2-5, with 10 bases identical to TRBD2. The CDR3 loop spans 14 amino acids. Germline trimming cut 2 bases from V and 3 bases from J; bases unmatched to any gene: 0. Germline assignment: CDR1 MNHEY and CDR2 SVGAGI. The CDR3 region is CASSYGTSEETQYF. In nucleotides, the CDR3 is TGTGCCAGCAGTTACGGGACTAGCGAAGAGACCCAGTACTTC.

Details on this clone: The sample carries other DNA sequences with the same CDR3. The genes are TRBV10-3 and TRBJ1-3; 7 bases are shared with TRBD1. This CDR3 contains 13 residues. CDR1 is ENHRY, CDR2 SYGVKD, per germline. Trimming took 5 bases from V and 4 from J; bases not matched to a gene: 2. CDR3 sequence: CAISTGAGNTIYF. The DNA for the CDR3 is TGTGCCATCAGTACAGGGGCGGGAAACACCATATATTTT.

In its sample, this clone was seen a few times. V and J are TRBV18 and TRBJ2-3; 8 bases agree with TRBD1. CDR3 length: 14 residues. After removal of 4 bases from V and 7 bases from J, the junction contained 7 bases not matched to a gene. Germline loops: CDR1 KGHSH, CDR2 LQKENI. The CDR3 nucleotides read TGTGCCAGCTCACTGACCCGACAGGGGTATACGCAGTATTTT. Its protein product is CASSLTRQGYTQYF. The full variable domain, its missing parts supplied by reference TRBV18 and TRBJ2-3, is NAGVMQNPRHLVRRRGQEARLRCSPMKGHSHVYWYRQLPEEGLKFMVYLQKENIIDESGMPKERFSAEFPKEGPSILRIQQVVRGDSAAYFCASSLTRQGYTQYFGPGTRLTVL.

This clone was counted a few times. V and J are TRBV4-3 and TRBJ2-3, with TRBD2 identical over 8 bases. The CDR3 has 15 amino acids. V shed 5 bases and J 0 bases; nucleotides not matched to a gene: 4. Per germline, CDR1 LGHNA and CDR2 YSLEER. The CDR3 DNA reads TGCGCCAGCAGCGAACAGCGGGGGAGCACAGATACGCAGTATTTT. It is translated as CASSEQRGSTDTQYF.

DNA of the CDR3: TGTGCCAGCAGCTTTAGACGGGATGGAGAGACCCAGTACTTC. Translating gives CASSFRRDGETQYF. The chain combines TRBV7-2 with TRBJ2-5; tentative D call: TRBD2 (5 bases). Germline assignment: CDR1 SGHTA and CDR2 FQGNSA. The V end was cut by 3 bases, the J end by 4 bases, with 12 bases between. The CDR3 contains 14 residues.

The chain links TRBV5-4 to TRBJ2-5, with a tentative D call TRBD2 (7 bases). This CDR3 region has 15 residues. V was trimmed by 0 bases and J by 0 bases, leaving 9 bases between them. Germline CDR1 reads SGHNT; CDR2 reads YYREEE (reference sequence). DNA for the CDR3: TGTGCCAGCAGCTTGGAGGGGGGGCACCAAGAGACCCAGTACTTC. This translates into CASSLEGGHQETQYF.

In its sample, this clone was seen a few times. The chain carries TRBV19 and TRBJ2-2; 10 positions match TRBD1. V lost 6 bases and J lost 3; bases outside the gene matches: 7. CDR1 and CDR2 (germline): LNHDA, SQIVND (reference sequence). This CDR3 spans 16 amino acids. CDR3 amino acids: CASSLRDRGYTGELFF. CDR3 DNA: TGTGCCAGTAGCCTCCGGGACAGGGGTTACACCGGGGAGCTGTTTTTT.

The gene calls are TRBV11-2 and TRBJ2-3; TRBD1 matches 7 bases. CDR3 length: 15 amino acids. The trim removed 3 bases at V and 2 bases at J, leaving 5 bases unmatched. Germline loops: CDR1 SGHAT, CDR2 FQNNGV. CDR3 coding DNA: TGTGCCAGCAGCTTTGGCAGGGGGTACACAGATACGCAGTATTTT. Translated, it gives CASSFGRGYTDTQYF. The entire variable domain, with the rest obtained from reference TRBV11-2 and TRBJ2-3, is as follows: EAGVAQSPRYKIIEKRQSVAFWCNPISGHATLYWYQQILGQGPKLLIQFQNNGVVDDSQLPKDRFSAERLKGVDSTLKIQPAKLEDSAVYLCASSFGRGYTDTQYFGPGTRLTVL.